The rows below give T cell receptor beta chains drawn from one sample of a study of blood T cell repertoires in COVID-19. The method was immunoSEQ multiplex PCR; TCRdb's version includes in-frame clones alone and lacks a portion of them. The data hold approximately 150,000 clones, with about 81% observed a single time. Material for sequencing was PBMCs or T cells enriched from blood (not recorded which). These receptors originate from a man in his forties with acute COVID-19. Each CDR3 is given with its conserved first and last residue. Each record gives: CDR3 protein, CDR3 DNA, D gene, CDR3 length, clone size, V gene, J gene. D genes are given only for firm matches. Size tells how often a clone was seen (once, few, many) or the class of an expanded clone, and some rows leave it out.

CDR3 protein: CASSLGLAVDTQYF
CDR3 DNA: TGTGCCAGCAGCTTAGGACTAGCGGTAGATACGCAGTATTTT
D gene: TRBD2
CDR3 length: 14
clone size: NA
V gene: TRBV7-3
J gene: TRBJ2-3

CDR3 protein: CASRVPGEKLFF
CDR3 DNA: TGTGCCAGCAGGGTACCGGGTGAAAAACTGTTTTTT
D gene: NA
CDR3 length: 12
clone size: NA
V gene: TRBV6-5
J gene: TRBJ1-4

CDR3 protein: CASSPGTGGLEQYF
CDR3 DNA: TGTGCCAGCTCACCAGGGACAGGGGGCCTCGAGCAGTACTTC
D gene: TRBD1
CDR3 length: 14
clone size: NA
V gene: TRBV18
J gene: TRBJ2-7

CDR3 protein: CASSYGPGVENTIYF
CDR3 DNA: TGTGCCAGCAGTTACGGTCCGGGGGTCGAAAACACCATATATTTT
D gene: NA
CDR3 length: 15
clone size: NA
V gene: TRBV6-5
J gene: TRBJ1-3

CDR3 protein: CASSPGTSGRSDTQYF
CDR3 DNA: TGTGCCAGCAGCCCAGGGACTAGCGGGAGGTCAGATACGCAGTATTTT
D gene: TRBD2
CDR3 length: 16
clone size: NA
V gene: TRBV14
J gene: TRBJ2-3

CDR3 protein: CATSRAATGDTGELFF
CDR3 DNA: TGTGCCACCAGCAGAGCCGCTACAGGAGACACCGGGGAGCTGTTTTTT
D gene: NA
CDR3 length: 16
clone size: NA
V gene: TRBV15
J gene: TRBJ2-2

CDR3 protein: CASSIGEGPQHF
CDR3 DNA: TGTGCCAGCTCCATAGGAGAAGGGCCCCAGCATTTT
D gene: NA
CDR3 length: 12
clone size: NA
V gene: TRBV12-3/TRBV12-4
J gene: TRBJ1-5

CDR3 protein: CASGGAVTDTQYF
CDR3 DNA: TGTGCCAGTGGAGGAGCGGTCACAGATACGCAGTATTTT
D gene: NA
CDR3 length: 13
clone size: NA
V gene: TRBV19
J gene: TRBJ2-3

CDR3 protein: CASSARLAGGPRTGELFF
CDR3 DNA: TGTGCCAGCAGCGCGAGACTAGCGGGAGGGCCTAGGACCGGGGAGCTGTTTTTT
D gene: TRBD2
CDR3 length: 18
clone size: NA
V gene: TRBV7-9
J gene: TRBJ2-2

CDR3 protein: CASSPERSTGQPQHF
CDR3 DNA: TGTGCCAGCAGCCCTGAGAGGAGTACGGGTCAGCCCCAGCATTTT
D gene: NA
CDR3 length: 15
clone size: NA
V gene: TRBV6-2/TRBV6-3
J gene: TRBJ1-5

CDR3 protein: CSATGGPNSPLHF
CDR3 DNA: TGCAGCGCTACAGGGGGTCCTAATTCACCCCTCCACTTT
D gene: TRBD1
CDR3 length: 13
clone size: NA
V gene: TRBV29-1
J gene: TRBJ1-6

CDR3 protein: CASSFGQGMTEAFF
CDR3 DNA: TGTGCCAGCAGCTTTGGACAGGGTATGACTGAAGCTTTCTTT
D gene: TRBD1
CDR3 length: 14
clone size: NA
V gene: TRBV7-9
J gene: TRBJ1-1

CDR3 protein: CASSESAGALGEQFF
CDR3 DNA: TGCGCCAGCAGTGAGTCTGCGGGGGCCCTCGGTGAGCAGTTCTTC
D gene: NA
CDR3 length: 15
clone size: NA
V gene: TRBV10-1
J gene: TRBJ2-1

CDR3 protein: CATSRDDRAGHTGELFF
CDR3 DNA: TGTGCCACCAGCAGAGATGACCGAGCGGGGCACACCGGGGAGCTGTTTTTT
D gene: TRBD2
CDR3 length: 17
clone size: NA
V gene: TRBV15
J gene: TRBJ2-2

CDR3 protein: CASSESGTGQGADTEAFF
CDR3 DNA: TGTGCCAGCAGCGAATCAGGGACAGGGCAGGGGGCGGACACTGAAGCTTTCTTT
D gene: NA
CDR3 length: 18
clone size: NA
V gene: TRBV21-1
J gene: TRBJ1-1

CDR3 protein: CAISESGTGNEKLFF
CDR3 DNA: TGTGCCATCAGTGAGAGTGGGACAGGGAATGAAAAACTGTTTTTT
D gene: TRBD1
CDR3 length: 15
clone size: few
V gene: TRBV10-3
J gene: TRBJ1-4

CDR3 protein: CASSRSTGENTEAFF
CDR3 DNA: TGTGCCAGCTCACGATCGACAGGGGAGAACACTGAAGCTTTCTTT
D gene: TRBD1
CDR3 length: 15
clone size: NA
V gene: TRBV18
J gene: TRBJ1-1

CDR3 protein: CASSIEGQGFYEQYF
CDR3 DNA: TGTGCCAGTAGTATTGAAGGACAGGGGTTTTACGAGCAGTACTTC
D gene: TRBD1
CDR3 length: 15
clone size: NA
V gene: TRBV19
J gene: TRBJ2-7

CDR3 protein: CASSYSAAGVYEQYF
CDR3 DNA: TGTGCCAGCAGTTACTCGGCAGCAGGGGTCTACGAGCAGTACTTC
D gene: NA
CDR3 length: 15
clone size: NA
V gene: TRBV6-5
J gene: TRBJ2-7

CDR3 protein: CASSLAVLQGSSYEQYF
CDR3 DNA: TGTGCCAGCAGCTTGGCCGTCTTGCAGGGGAGCTCCTACGAGCAGTACTTC
D gene: NA
CDR3 length: 17
clone size: NA
V gene: TRBV5-8
J gene: TRBJ2-7

CDR3 protein: CASRGTGGREQYF
CDR3 DNA: TGTGCCAGCAGGGGGACAGGGGGACGGGAGCAGTACTTC
D gene: TRBD1
CDR3 length: 13
clone size: NA
V gene: TRBV6-5
J gene: TRBJ2-7

CDR3 protein: CASSLQGGSGNTIYF
CDR3 DNA: TGTGCCAGCAGCCTTCAGGGGGGCTCTGGAAACACCATATATTTT
D gene: TRBD1
CDR3 length: 15
clone size: NA
V gene: TRBV11-3
J gene: TRBJ1-3

CDR3 protein: CASSYGAGYTF
CDR3 DNA: TGTGCCAGCAGTTACGGAGCGGGCTACACCTTC
D gene: NA
CDR3 length: 11
clone size: NA
V gene: TRBV6-5
J gene: TRBJ1-2

CDR3 protein: CASSSGPRRGHGYTF
CDR3 DNA: TGTGCCAGCAGCTCCGGACCGCGGAGGGGTCATGGCTACACCTTC
D gene: NA
CDR3 length: 15
clone size: NA
V gene: TRBV7-2
J gene: TRBJ1-2

CDR3 protein: CASSGRGSTDTQYF
CDR3 DNA: TGTGCCAGCAGTGGAAGAGGTAGTACAGATACGCAGTATTTT
D gene: NA
CDR3 length: 14
clone size: NA
V gene: TRBV2
J gene: TRBJ2-3

CDR3 protein: CASSPGGNYGYTF
CDR3 DNA: TGTGCCAGCAGCCCGGGGGGTAACTATGGCTACACCTTC
D gene: NA
CDR3 length: 13
clone size: once
V gene: TRBV6-5
J gene: TRBJ1-2

CDR3 protein: CASSFPWGVHEQFF
CDR3 DNA: TGTGCCAGCAGCTTTCCCTGGGGAGTGCATGAGCAGTTCTTC
D gene: NA
CDR3 length: 14
clone size: NA
V gene: TRBV5-4
J gene: TRBJ2-1

CDR3 protein: CATTGTSTGELFF
CDR3 DNA: TGTGCCACCACCGGGACTAGTACCGGGGAGCTGTTTTTT
D gene: TRBD2
CDR3 length: 13
clone size: NA
V gene: TRBV6-5
J gene: TRBJ2-2

CDR3 protein: CASSVRTLSYEQYF
CDR3 DNA: TGTGCCAGCAGTGTCCGGACACTCAGCTACGAGCAGTACTTC
D gene: NA
CDR3 length: 14
clone size: NA
V gene: TRBV2
J gene: TRBJ2-7

CDR3 protein: CASSLIPLAGGSLLHNEQFF
CDR3 DNA: TGTGCCAGCAGCTTAATCCCACTAGCGGGAGGTTCCCTCCTTCACAATGAGCAGTTCTTC
D gene: TRBD2
CDR3 length: 20
clone size: NA
V gene: TRBV7-3
J gene: TRBJ2-1

CDR3 protein: CASSSQGSSYNEQFF
CDR3 DNA: TGTGCCAGCAGCTCCCAGGGGAGCTCCTACAATGAGCAGTTCTTC
D gene: NA
CDR3 length: 15
clone size: NA
V gene: TRBV7-9
J gene: TRBJ2-1

CDR3 protein: CASSITGGAAGELFF
CDR3 DNA: TGCGCCAGCAGCATAACAGGGGGCGCGGCCGGGGAGCTGTTTTTT
D gene: TRBD1
CDR3 length: 15
clone size: NA
V gene: TRBV5-1
J gene: TRBJ2-2

CDR3 protein: CASSFGQGVDQPQHF
CDR3 DNA: TGTGCCAGTAGTTTTGGACAGGGCGTGGATCAGCCCCAGCATTTT
D gene: TRBD1
CDR3 length: 15
clone size: NA
V gene: TRBV19
J gene: TRBJ1-5

CDR3 protein: CSANKNEKLFF
CDR3 DNA: TGCAGTGCTAACAAGAATGAAAAACTGTTTTTT
D gene: NA
CDR3 length: 11
clone size: NA
V gene: TRBV20-1
J gene: TRBJ1-4

CDR3 protein: CASSPDARGAEGYTF
CDR3 DNA: TGTGCCAGCAGCCCGGATGCCCGGGGAGCGGAAGGCTACACCTTC
D gene: NA
CDR3 length: 15
clone size: NA
V gene: TRBV11-1
J gene: TRBJ1-2

CDR3 protein: CASSWTGQSPLHF
CDR3 DNA: TGTGCCAGCAGCTGGACAGGGCAATCACCCCTCCACTTT
D gene: TRBD1
CDR3 length: 13
clone size: once
V gene: TRBV12-3/TRBV12-4
J gene: TRBJ1-6

CDR3 protein: CASSLAGGPYEQYF
CDR3 DNA: TGTGCCAGTAGTCTAGCGGGAGGTCCCTACGAGCAGTACTTC
D gene: TRBD2
CDR3 length: 14
clone size: NA
V gene: TRBV19
J gene: TRBJ2-7